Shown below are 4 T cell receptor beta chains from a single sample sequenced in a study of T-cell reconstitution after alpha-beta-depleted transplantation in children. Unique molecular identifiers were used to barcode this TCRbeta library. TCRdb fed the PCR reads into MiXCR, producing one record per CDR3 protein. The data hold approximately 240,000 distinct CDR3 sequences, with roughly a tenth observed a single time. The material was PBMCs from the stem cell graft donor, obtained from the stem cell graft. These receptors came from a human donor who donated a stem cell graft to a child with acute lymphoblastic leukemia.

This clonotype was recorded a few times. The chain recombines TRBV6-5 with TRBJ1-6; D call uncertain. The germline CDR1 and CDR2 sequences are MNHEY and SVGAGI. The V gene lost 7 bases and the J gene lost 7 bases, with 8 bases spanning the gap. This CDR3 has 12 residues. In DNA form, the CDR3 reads TGTGCCAGCACGTTCGGGAATTCACCCCTCCACTTT. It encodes CASTFGNSPLHF.

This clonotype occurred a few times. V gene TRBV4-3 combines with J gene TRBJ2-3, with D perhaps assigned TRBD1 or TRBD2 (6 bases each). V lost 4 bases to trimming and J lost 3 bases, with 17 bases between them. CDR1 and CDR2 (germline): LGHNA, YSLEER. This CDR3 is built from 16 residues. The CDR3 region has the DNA TGCGCCAGCAGCCGGTTAGGGGGGTATGAGACAGATACGCAGTATTTT. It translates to CASSRLGGYETDTQYF.

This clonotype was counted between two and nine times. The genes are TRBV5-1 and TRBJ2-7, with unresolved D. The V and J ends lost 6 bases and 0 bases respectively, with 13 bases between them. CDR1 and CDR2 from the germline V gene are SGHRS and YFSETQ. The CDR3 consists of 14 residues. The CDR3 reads CASKSGPSSYEQYF. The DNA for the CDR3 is TGCGCCAGCAAAAGTGGACCCAGCTCCTACGAGCAGTACTTC.

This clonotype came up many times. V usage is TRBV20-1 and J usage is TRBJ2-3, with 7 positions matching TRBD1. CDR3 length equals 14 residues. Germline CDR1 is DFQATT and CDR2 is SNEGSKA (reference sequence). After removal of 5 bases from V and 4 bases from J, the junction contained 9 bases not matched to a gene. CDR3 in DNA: TGCAGTGCTTCTTATCCAGGGGGATCAGATACGCAGTATTTT. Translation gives CSASYPGGSDTQYF.